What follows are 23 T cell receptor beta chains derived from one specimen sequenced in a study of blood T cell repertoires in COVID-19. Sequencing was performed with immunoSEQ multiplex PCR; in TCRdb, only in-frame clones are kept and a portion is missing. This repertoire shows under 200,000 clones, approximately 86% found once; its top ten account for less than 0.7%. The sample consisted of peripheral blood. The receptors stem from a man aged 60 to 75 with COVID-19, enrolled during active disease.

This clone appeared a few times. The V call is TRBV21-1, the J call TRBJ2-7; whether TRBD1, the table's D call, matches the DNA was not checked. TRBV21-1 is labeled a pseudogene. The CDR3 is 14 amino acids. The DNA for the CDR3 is TGTGCCAGCCGCTGGGGGCGCGTACGGTCCGAGCAGTACTTC. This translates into CASRWGRVRSEQYF.

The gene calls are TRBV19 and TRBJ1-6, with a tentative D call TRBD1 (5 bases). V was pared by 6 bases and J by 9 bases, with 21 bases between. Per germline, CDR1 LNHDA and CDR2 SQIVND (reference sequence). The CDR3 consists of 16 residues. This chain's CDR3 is CASSVLGGKNFSPLHF. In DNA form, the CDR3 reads TGTGCCAGTAGCGTGTTGGGGGGTAAAAATTTTTCACCCCTCCACTTT.

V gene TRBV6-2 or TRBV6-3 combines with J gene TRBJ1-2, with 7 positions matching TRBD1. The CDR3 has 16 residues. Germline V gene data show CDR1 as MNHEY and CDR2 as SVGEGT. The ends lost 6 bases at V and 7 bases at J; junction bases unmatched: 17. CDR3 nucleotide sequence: TGTGCCAGCAGCCCCGGGGAGACAGGGCCTGCTAGTGGCTACACCTTC. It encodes CASSPGETGPASGYTF.

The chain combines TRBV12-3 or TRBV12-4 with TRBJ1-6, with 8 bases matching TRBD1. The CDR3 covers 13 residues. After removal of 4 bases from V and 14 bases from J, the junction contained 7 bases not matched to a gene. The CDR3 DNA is TGTGCCAGCAGTTCCGGGACAGGACGGTCCCTCCACTTT. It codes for CASSSGTGRSLHF.

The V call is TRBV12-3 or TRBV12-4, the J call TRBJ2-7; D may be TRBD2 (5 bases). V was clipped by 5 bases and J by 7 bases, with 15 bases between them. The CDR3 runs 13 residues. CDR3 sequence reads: CASSPRAGGEQYF. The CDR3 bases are TGTGCCAGCAGTCCCCGGGCAGGAGGTGAGCAGTACTTC.

CDR3 nucleotides: TGTGCCAGCAGCCAAGATCGGGGGTTTTGGAGCTACACCTTC. Translation gives CASSQDRGFWSYTF. The chain combines TRBV14 with TRBJ1-2; the D gene is possibly TRBD1 (5 bases). Germline-derived CDR1 and CDR2 are SGHDN and FVKESK. Deletions cut 0 bases from V and 9 bases from J, with 14 bases between. This CDR3 has 14 amino acids. The full variable domain, completed using reference TRBV14 and TRBJ1-2, is EAGVTQFPSHSVIEKGQTVTLRCDPISGHDNLYWYRRVMGKEIKFLLHFVKESKQDESGMPNNRFLAERTGGTYSTLKVQPAELEDSGVYFCASSQDRGFWSYTFGSGTRLTVV.

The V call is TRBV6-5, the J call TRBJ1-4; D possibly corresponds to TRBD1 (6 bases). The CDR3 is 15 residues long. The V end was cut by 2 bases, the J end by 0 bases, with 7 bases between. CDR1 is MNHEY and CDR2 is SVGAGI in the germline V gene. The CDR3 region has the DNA TGTGCCAGCAGTTACGAGGGGGCAACTAATGAAAAACTGTTTTTT. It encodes CASSYEGATNEKLFF.

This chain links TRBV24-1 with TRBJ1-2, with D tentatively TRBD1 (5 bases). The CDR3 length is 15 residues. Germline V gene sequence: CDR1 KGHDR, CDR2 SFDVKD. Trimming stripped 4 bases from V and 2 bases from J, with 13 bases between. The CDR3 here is CATSDPTAANYGYTF. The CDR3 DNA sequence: TGTGCCACCAGTGACCCGACAGCAGCGAACTATGGCTACACCTTC.

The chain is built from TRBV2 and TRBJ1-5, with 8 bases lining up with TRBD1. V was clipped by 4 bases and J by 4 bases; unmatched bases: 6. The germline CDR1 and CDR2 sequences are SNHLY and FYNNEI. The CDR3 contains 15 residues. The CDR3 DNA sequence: TGTGCCAGCAGTGGACAGGGGTTAGGGAATCAGCCCCAGCATTTT. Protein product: CASSGQGLGNQPQHF.

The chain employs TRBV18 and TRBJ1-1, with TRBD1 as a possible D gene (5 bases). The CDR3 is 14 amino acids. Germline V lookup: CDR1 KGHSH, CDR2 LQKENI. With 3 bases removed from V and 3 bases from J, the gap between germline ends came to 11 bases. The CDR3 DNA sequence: TGTGCCAGCTCACCCATACAGGAATACACTGAAGCTTTCTTT. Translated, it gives CASSPIQEYTEAFF.

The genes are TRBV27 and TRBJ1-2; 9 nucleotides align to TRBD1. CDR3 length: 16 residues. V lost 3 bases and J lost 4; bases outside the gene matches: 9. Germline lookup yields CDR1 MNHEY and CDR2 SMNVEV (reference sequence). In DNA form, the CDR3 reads TGTGCCAGCAGTTTTAGCAGGGACAGGGCTCCCTATGGCTACACCTTC. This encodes CASSFSRDRAPYGYTF.

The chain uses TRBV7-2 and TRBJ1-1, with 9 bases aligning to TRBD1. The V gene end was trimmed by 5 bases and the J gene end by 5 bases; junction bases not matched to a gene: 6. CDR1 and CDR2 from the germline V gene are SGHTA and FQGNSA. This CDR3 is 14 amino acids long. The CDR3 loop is CASSQQGARTEAFF. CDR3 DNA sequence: TGTGCCAGCAGCCAACAGGGGGCGAGAACTGAAGCTTTCTTT.

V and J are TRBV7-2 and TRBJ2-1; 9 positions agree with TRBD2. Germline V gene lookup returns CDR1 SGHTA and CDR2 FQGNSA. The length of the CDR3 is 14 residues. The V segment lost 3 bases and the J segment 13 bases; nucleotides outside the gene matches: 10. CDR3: CASSFAGTSFGQFF. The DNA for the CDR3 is TGTGCCAGCAGCTTTGCCGGGACTAGCTTCGGACAGTTCTTC.

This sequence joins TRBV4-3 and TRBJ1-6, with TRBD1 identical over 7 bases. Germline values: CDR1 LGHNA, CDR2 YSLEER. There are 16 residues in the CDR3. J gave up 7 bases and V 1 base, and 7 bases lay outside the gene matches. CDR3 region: CASSQVTGARNSPLHF. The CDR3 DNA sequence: TGCGCCAGCAGCCAAGTCACAGGGGCACGAAATTCACCCCTCCACTTT.

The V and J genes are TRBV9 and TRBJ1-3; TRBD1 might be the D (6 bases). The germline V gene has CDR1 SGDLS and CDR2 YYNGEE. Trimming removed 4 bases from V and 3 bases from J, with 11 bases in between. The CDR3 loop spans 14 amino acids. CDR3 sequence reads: CASSNTGNGNTIYF. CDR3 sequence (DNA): TGTGCCAGCAGCAATACAGGGAATGGAAACACCATATATTTT.

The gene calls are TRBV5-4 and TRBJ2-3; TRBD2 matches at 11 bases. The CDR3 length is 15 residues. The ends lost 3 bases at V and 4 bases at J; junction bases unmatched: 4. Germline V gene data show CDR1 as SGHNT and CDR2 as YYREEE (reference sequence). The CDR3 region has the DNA TGTGCCAGCAGCTGGGGACTAGCGGACTCAGATACGCAGTATTTT. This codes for CASSWGLADSDTQYF.

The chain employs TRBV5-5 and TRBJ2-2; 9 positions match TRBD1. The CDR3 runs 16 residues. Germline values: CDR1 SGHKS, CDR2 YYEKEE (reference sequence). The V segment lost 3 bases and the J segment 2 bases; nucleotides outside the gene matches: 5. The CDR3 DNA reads TGTGCCAGCAGCTACCAACAGGGGGCCAACACCGGGGAGCTGTTTTTT. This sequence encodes CASSYQQGANTGELFF.

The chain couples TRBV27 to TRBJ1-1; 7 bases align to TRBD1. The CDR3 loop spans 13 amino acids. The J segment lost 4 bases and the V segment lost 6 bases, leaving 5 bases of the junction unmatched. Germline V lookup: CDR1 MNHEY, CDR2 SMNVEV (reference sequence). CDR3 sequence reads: CASSTNRGTEAFF. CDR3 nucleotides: TGTGCCAGCAGCACTAACAGGGGCACTGAAGCTTTCTTT.

CDR3 nucleotide sequence: TGTGCCAGCTCACCAAGACTAGCGCTCCAAGAGACCCAGTACTTC. Protein: CASSPRLALQETQYF. The V gene is TRBV18, the J gene TRBJ2-5, with 8 bases fitting TRBD2. V lost 2 bases, J lost 1 base, and 3 bases stayed unmatched. The CDR3 sequence is 15 residues long. Germline CDR1 is KGHSH and CDR2 is LQKENI. The full variable domain, in which reference TRBV18 and TRBJ2-5 provide the parts outside the CDR3, is NAGVMQNPRHLVRRRGQEARLRCSPMKGHSHVYWYRQLPEEGLKFMVYLQKENIIDESGMPKERFSAEFPKEGPSILRIQQVVRGDSAAYFCASSPRLALQETQYFGPGTRLLVL.

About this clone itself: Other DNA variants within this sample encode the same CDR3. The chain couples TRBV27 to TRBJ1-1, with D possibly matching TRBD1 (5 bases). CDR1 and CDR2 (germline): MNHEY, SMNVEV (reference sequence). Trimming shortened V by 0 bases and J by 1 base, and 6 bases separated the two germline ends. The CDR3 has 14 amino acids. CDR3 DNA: TGTGCCAGCAGTTTATCGGGGGGGAACACTGAAGCTTTCTTT. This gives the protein CASSLSGGNTEAFF.

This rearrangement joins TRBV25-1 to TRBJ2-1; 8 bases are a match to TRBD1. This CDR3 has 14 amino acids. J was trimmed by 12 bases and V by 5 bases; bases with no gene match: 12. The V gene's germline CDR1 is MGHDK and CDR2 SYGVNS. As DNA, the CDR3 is TGTGCCAGCAGTCCGCCGGACAGGGCATGGGTGCAGTTCTTC. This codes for CASSPPDRAWVQFF.

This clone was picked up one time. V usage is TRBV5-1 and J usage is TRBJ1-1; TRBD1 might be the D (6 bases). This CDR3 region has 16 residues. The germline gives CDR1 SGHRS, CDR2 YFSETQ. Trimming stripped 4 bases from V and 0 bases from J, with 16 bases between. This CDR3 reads CASSAILTGMNTEAFF. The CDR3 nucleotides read TGCGCCAGCAGCGCTATACTCACAGGGATGAACACTGAAGCTTTCTTT.

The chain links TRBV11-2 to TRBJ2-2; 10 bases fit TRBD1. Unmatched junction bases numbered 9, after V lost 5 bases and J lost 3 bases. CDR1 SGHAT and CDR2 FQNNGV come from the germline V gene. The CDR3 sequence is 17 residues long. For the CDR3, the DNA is TGTGCCAGCAGCCCCTTCCTCGGACAGGGGGACACCGGGGAGCTGTTTTTT. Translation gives CASSPFLGQGDTGELFF. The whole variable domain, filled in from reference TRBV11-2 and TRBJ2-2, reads EAGVAQSPRYKIIEKRQSVAFWCNPISGHATLYWYQQILGQGPKLLIQFQNNGVVDDSQLPKDRFSAERLKGVDSTLKIQPAKLEDSAVYLCASSPFLGQGDTGELFFGEGSRLTVL.